Below, 23 T cell receptor beta chains from the same sample are listed, as sequenced in a study of identical twins. MiXCR, run by TCRdb on the 5' RACE reads, gives a single entry per CDR3 protein. The sample has 750,000 to 950,000 distinct CDR3 sequences; more than 9% are singletons. The same data also went into a second study, on yellow fever vaccine responses in identical twins.

The sample consisted of PBMCs. The receptors here all came from a woman aged 18-35 years in good health.

V usage is TRBV10-3 and J usage is TRBJ2-6; tentatively, D is TRBD1 (6 bases). This CDR3 is built from 16 residues. Trimming stripped 2 bases from V and 2 bases from J, with 10 bases between. The germline V gene encodes CDR1 ENHRY and CDR2 SYGVKD. The CDR3 DNA reads TGTGCCATCAGTGAGCCACAGGGCCCTGGGGCCAACGTCCTGACTTTC. Amino acid sequence: CAISEPQGPGANVLTF.

The chain employs TRBV20-1 and TRBJ2-4; the D is unclear. The CDR3 spans 14 residues. With 2 bases removed from V and 1 base from J, the gap between germline ends came to 9 bases. CDR1 and CDR2 from the germline V gene are DFQATT and SNEGSKA (reference sequence). CDR3: CSARTAAAKNIQYF. In nucleotides, the CDR3 is TGCAGTGCTAGAACCGCCGCGGCCAAAAACATTCAGTACTTC.

This clonotype was picked up a small number of times. The CDR3 is CASSQPNTGANVLTF. In nucleotides, the CDR3 is TGTGCCAGCAGTCAGCCTAACACTGGGGCCAACGTCCTGACTTTC. The chain joins TRBV12-3 or TRBV12-4 to TRBJ2-6; D call uncertain. The CDR3 runs to 15 residues. Trimming removed 5 bases from V and 2 bases from J, with 10 bases in between.

This clonotype was recorded a few times. CDR3 DNA: TGTGCCAGCAGGTCGACTAGCGGGAGGGCCTTGGGGGATACGCAGTATTTT. This codes for CASRSTSGRALGDTQYF. The chain recombines TRBV6-1 with TRBJ2-3; 14 bases are a match to TRBD2. The V and J ends lost 6 bases and 6 bases, in that order; junction bases with no gene match: 11. The CDR3 spans 17 residues. Per germline, CDR1 MNHNS and CDR2 SASEGT.

This clonotype was counted only a few times. The J gene is TRBJ2-2, the V gene TRBV29-1, with D perhaps matching TRBD2 (6 bases). Trimming left V 6 bases short and J 2 bases short, with 10 bases between. Germline CDR1 SQVTM, CDR2 ANQGSEA. The CDR3 sequence is 13 residues long. The CDR3 region is CSVLGLNTGELFF. Here the CDR3 DNA reads TGCAGCGTCTTGGGACTTAACACCGGGGAGCTGTTTTTT.

The chain joins TRBV12-3 or TRBV12-4 to TRBJ2-1, with 8 bases that match TRBD2. The CDR3 runs 15 residues. With 6 bases clipped from V and 2 bases from J, the junction kept 6 bases outside the gene matches. DNA for the CDR3: TGTGCCAGCAGCGGCGGGGGGCAACCCTACAATGAGCAGTTCTTC. This translates into CASSGGGQPYNEQFF.

A few counts support this clonotype. The V gene is TRBV5-1, the J gene TRBJ1-4; D may be TRBD1 (5 bases). CDR3 size: 16 residues. The V and J ends lost 1 base and 3 bases respectively, with 13 bases between them. Germline CDR1 and CDR2: SGHRS and YFSETQ. The CDR3 loop is CASSLTGGTANEKLFF. The CDR3 nucleotides are TGCGCCAGCAGCTTGACAGGAGGGACGGCTAATGAAAAACTGTTTTTT. The variable domain in full, completed from reference TRBV5-1 and TRBJ1-4, reads KAGVTQTPRYLIKTRGQQVTLSCSPISGHRSVSWYQQTPGQGLQFLFEYFSETQRNKGNFPGRFSGRQFSNSRSEMNVSTLELGDSALYLCASSLTGGTANEKLFFGSGTQLSVL.

The chain joins TRBV6-2 or TRBV6-3 to TRBJ2-3, with TRBD2 identical over 8 bases. The CDR3 loop spans 21 amino acids. The junction had 19 bases not matched to a gene; V was cut back by 0 bases and J by 2 bases. Germline CDR1 is MNHEY and CDR2 is SVGEGT. CDR3 sequence: CASSYSNSPSGRLFDTDTQYF. The CDR3 nucleotides read TGTGCCAGCAGTTACTCGAATTCCCCTAGCGGGCGACTCTTTGACACAGATACGCAGTATTTT.

The table lists this clonotype with a few counts. The J gene is TRBJ2-1, the V gene TRBV20-1, with 11 bases aligning to TRBD1. The CDR3 has 15 amino acids. CDR1 is DFQATT, CDR2 SNEGSKA, per germline (reference sequence). V gave up 0 bases and J gave up 9 bases; unmatched junction bases: 7. This CDR3 reads CSARDGTGGSAEQFF. The CDR3 nucleotides are TGCAGTGCTAGAGACGGGACAGGGGGGAGTGCTGAGCAGTTCTTC.

A few counts support this clonotype. This rearrangement joins TRBV7-9 to TRBJ2-7; tentatively, D is TRBD2 (6 bases). Germline CDR1 SEHNR, CDR2 FQNEAQ (reference sequence). The CDR3 is 14 residues long. V shed 5 bases and J shed 2 bases, with 13 bases lying between them. The DNA for the CDR3 is TGTGCCAGCAGCGCGCGGGACTGGCCCTACGAGCAGTACGTC. It is translated as CASSARDWPYEQYV.

The V gene is TRBV20-1, the J gene TRBJ2-3; TRBD2 aligns across 10 bases. CDR1 is DFQATT and CDR2 is SNEGSKA in the germline V gene (reference sequence). The junction had 10 bases not matched to a gene; V was cut back by 5 bases and J by 2 bases. The CDR3 covers 16 residues. The CDR3 loop is CSAQPLLAGNTDTQYF. The CDR3 DNA sequence: TGCAGTGCTCAACCCTTACTAGCGGGAAACACAGATACGCAGTATTTT.

This clonotype was observed many times. V gene TRBV15 combines with J gene TRBJ2-3, with unresolved D. Germline V gives CDR1 LNHNV, CDR2 YYDKDF (reference sequence). V lost 4 bases, J lost 2 bases, and 7 bases lay in between. The CDR3 runs 13 residues. CDR3 DNA sequence: TGTGCCACCAGCACCAAAGACACAGATACGCAGTATTTT. This encodes CATSTKDTDTQYF.

There are a few counts of this clonotype. The chain joins TRBV20-1 to TRBJ2-5; either TRBD1 or TRBD2 may fit D (5 bases each). The V gene's germline CDR1 is DFQATT and CDR2 SNEGSKA (reference sequence). The CDR3 has 12 residues. Between the trimmed V and J ends, which lost 6 bases and 9 bases, there was a span of 17 bases. Written as DNA, the CDR3 is TGCAGTGCCCTCCGGTTAGGGGAGTCCCAGTACTTC. It yields the protein CSALRLGESQYF.

Regarding this clonotype: The missing conserved phenylalanine or tryptophan at the end of this CDR3 makes a read error likely. In DNA, the CDR3 is TGTGCCAGCAGTCCCAGTCGGGCAAACACTGAAGCTTTCCTT. Protein product: CASSPSRANTEAFL. This sequence joins TRBV27 and TRBJ1-1; no clear D. V lost 5 bases and J lost 2, with 12 bases in between. CDR3 length: 14 amino acids. Germline CDR1 and CDR2: MNHEY and SMNVEV (reference sequence).

V and J are TRBV20-1 and TRBJ1-5; unclear D gene. Germline CDR1 reads DFQATT; CDR2 reads SNEGSKA (reference sequence). The CDR3 sequence is 11 residues long. The V gene lost 8 bases and the J gene lost 2 bases, with 7 bases spanning the gap. The CDR3 loop reads CSIGGNQPQHF. The CDR3 region has the DNA TGCAGTATCGGCGGCAATCAGCCCCAGCATTTT.

The chain links TRBV7-2 to TRBJ1-6; a possible D gene is TRBD1 (6 bases). V shed 4 bases and J shed 9 bases, with 13 bases lying between them. CDR3 length: 14 amino acids. The V gene's germline CDR1 is SGHTA and CDR2 FQGNSA. The DNA for the CDR3 is TGTGCCAGCAGCTGGGGGCAGGGTTCTTCACCCCTCCACTTT. Translating it yields CASSWGQGSSPLHF.

This chain connects TRBV10-3 to TRBJ2-7, with D possibly being TRBD2 (5 bases). Germline V gene lookup returns CDR1 ENHRY and CDR2 SYGVKD. CDR3 length: 13 amino acids. The ends were cut back, 10 bases at V and 1 base at J, with 14 bases in the middle. CDR3 in amino acids: CANPRLRSYEQYV. The DNA for the CDR3 is TGTGCCAACCCTCGACTACGTTCCTACGAGCAGTACGTC.

There are a few counts of this clonotype. The CDR3 DNA is TGTGCCAGCAGCATAAAGCCCTACTCCGGGGAGCTGTTTTTT. Its protein is CASSIKPYSGELFF. The chain is built from TRBV21-1 and TRBJ2-2; the table calls TRBD2, which could not be checked here. TRBV21-1 is classified as a pseudogene. CDR3 length: 14 residues.

J is TRBJ2-1 and V is TRBV27; D tentatively reads TRBD1 or TRBD2 (5 bases each). The germline V gene encodes CDR1 MNHEY and CDR2 SMNVEV (reference sequence). Trimming removed 2 bases at V and 3 bases at J, with 20 bases between. The CDR3 length is 18 residues. CDR3 protein: CASSLGRGAIEGYNEQFF. The CDR3 DNA follows: TGTGCCAGCAGTTTAGGAAGGGGAGCGATAGAGGGCTACAATGAGCAGTTCTTC.

The rearrangement links TRBV27 to TRBJ2-1, with 13 nucleotides matching TRBD2. The CDR3 has 14 amino acids. Trimming cost V 8 bases and J 10 bases; bases outside gene matches: 8. Per germline, CDR1 MNHEY and CDR2 SMNVEV (reference sequence). The CDR3 DNA reads TGTGCCAGCGGGACTAGCGGGATACGGCGAGAGCAGTTCTTC. Protein: CASGTSGIRREQFF.

This clonotype was seen only a few times. This CDR3 reads CASSSVAGSTGELFF. CDR3 sequence (DNA): TGTGCCAGCAGCTCCGTAGCGGGAAGCACCGGGGAGCTGTTTTTT. The rearrangement joins TRBV11-3 to TRBJ2-2, with 8 nucleotides matching TRBD2. Germline V gives CDR1 SGHNT, CDR2 YENEEA. CDR3 size: 15 residues. Unmatched junction bases numbered 5, after V lost 4 bases and J lost 4 bases.

This clonotype was seen a few times. The chain is built from TRBV5-4 and TRBJ2-6; D is uncertain. In germline, CDR1 is SGHNT, CDR2 YYREEE (reference sequence). The CDR3 runs 14 residues. Deletions cut 2 bases from V and 2 bases from J, with 5 bases between. The CDR3: CASSLRAGANVLTF. The CDR3 nucleotides read TGTGCCAGCAGCTTAAGGGCTGGGGCCAACGTCCTGACTTTC.

This clonotype was counted between two and nine times. This chain connects TRBV12-3 or TRBV12-4 to TRBJ2-7; 7 nucleotides align to TRBD1. CDR3 size: 13 residues. V shed 6 bases and J 7 bases; nucleotides not matched to a gene: 9. The CDR3 region is CASSRGQVGEQYV. As DNA, the CDR3 is TGTGCCAGCAGCCGCGGACAGGTGGGAGAGCAGTACGTC.